The clone carrying this T cell receptor beta chain was counted a few times. Antigen specificity is unknown. V gave up 0 bases and J gave up 7 bases, with 3 bases separating them. The CDR3 is 11 amino acids. Per germline, CDR1 MGHRA and CDR2 YSYEKL. The repertoire was sequenced with immunoSEQ multiplex PCR; TCRdb's copy has only in-frame clones and lacks some. Of 89,000 or so clones listed, roughly 80% were seen once; the top ten hold 0.65% to 0.85%. The data derive from a study of graft-versus-host responses after intestinal transplantation. The starting material was unstimulated CD4+ T cells sorted from spleen or lymph node cells, obtained before intestinal transplant. The TCR sequence derives from a human donor who received an intestinal transplant. This chain links TRBV4-1 with TRBJ1-2; no reliable D call. The CDR3 is CASSQDLGYTF. Here the CDR3 DNA reads TGCGCCAGCAGCCAAGATCTTGGCTACACCTTC.